The next 12 T cell receptor beta chains were all read from a single sample in a study of cytomegalovirus exposure and HLA in healthy donors. 60 Vbeta and 13 Jbeta primers were used in PCR. Sequencing was performed with immunoSEQ multiplex PCR; in TCRdb, only in-frame clones are kept and a portion is missing. This repertoire shows 190,000 or so clones, 75% to 90% found once; its top ten account for approximately 6.5%. The sequencing input was PBMCs. The source is a woman between 50 and 59 years old in good health and CMV-seropositive.

The gene calls are TRBV7-9 and TRBJ2-3, with 11 bases that match TRBD2. V trimming: 5 bases; J trimming: 0 bases; junction bases outside the gene matches: 7. The CDR3 runs to 17 residues. Looked up from germline, CDR1 is SEHNR and CDR2 is FQNEAQ (reference sequence). The CDR3 loop is CASSTGTSGVSTDTQYF. The CDR3, as DNA: TGTGCCAGCAGCACAGGGACTAGCGGAGTTAGCACAGATACGCAGTATTTT.

This chain links TRBV7-4 with TRBJ2-7, with D tentatively TRBD2 (5 bases). CDR1 is SGHVT, CDR2 SQSDAQ, per germline. This CDR3 comprises 18 residues. Trimming stripped 5 bases from V and 0 bases from J, with 23 bases between. The DNA of the CDR3 is TGTGCCAGCAGCCTCTTCGAGGGAGTCTTTTCCCCCTCCTACGAGCAGTACTTC. Protein: CASSLFEGVFSPSYEQYF.

In DNA form, the CDR3 reads TGTGCCAGCAGTTTTGGGACAGCAAACACAGATACGCAGTATTTT. This codes for CASSFGTANTDTQYF. The chain couples TRBV27 to TRBJ2-3, with 7 bases matching TRBD1. The germline V gene encodes CDR1 MNHEY and CDR2 SMNVEV (reference sequence). With V trimmed by 3 bases and J by 2 bases, 5 bases remained unmatched. The CDR3 is 15 amino acids.

This chain links TRBV12-5 with TRBJ1-1, with no clear D. This CDR3 region has 16 residues. V lost 0 bases to trimming and J lost 1 base, with 12 bases between them. Germline V CDR1 and CDR2: LGHNT, FRNRAP. DNA of the CDR3: TGTGCTAGTGGTTTGGTACTGAGTGGTGCGAACACTGAAGCTTTCTTT. Translating it yields CASGLVLSGANTEAFF. Combining the CDR3 with reference TRBV12-5 and TRBJ1-1 gives the whole variable domain DARVTQTPRHKVTEMGQEVTMRCQPILGHNTVFWYRQTMMQGLELLAYFRNRAPLDDSGMPKDRFSAEMPDATLATLKIQPSEPRDSAVYFCASGLVLSGANTEAFFGQGTRLTVV.

The CDR3 is CASRGQAYGYTF. CDR3 DNA sequence: TGTGCCAGCAGGGGACAGGCCTATGGCTACACCTTC. The chain recombines TRBV28 with TRBJ1-2, with 8 positions matching TRBD1. Germline V gives CDR1 MDHEN, CDR2 SYDVKM. Trimming took 6 bases from V and 4 from J; bases not matched to a gene: 1. CDR3 length: 12 residues.

The V call is TRBV7-8, the J call TRBJ1-1, with 10 bases that match TRBD1. The CDR3 spans 12 residues. Germline V gene sequence: CDR1 SGHVS, CDR2 FQNEAQ. V was clipped by 5 bases and J by 10 bases; unmatched bases: 4. CDR3 loop: CASSARTGGAFF. The CDR3, as DNA: TGTGCCAGCAGCGCCAGGACAGGGGGAGCTTTCTTT. Complete variable domain (other parts from reference TRBV7-8 and TRBJ1-1): GAGVSQSPRYKVAKRGQDVALRCDPISGHVSLFWYQQALGQGPEFLTYFQNEAQLDKSGLPSDRFFAERPEGSVSTLKIQRTQQEDSAVYLCASSARTGGAFFGQGTRLTVV.

This clone was seen only a few times. This chain uses TRBV2 with TRBJ1-1, with a weak D call TRBD1 (5 bases). In germline, CDR1 is SNHLY, CDR2 FYNNEI. CDR3 length equals 15 residues. Trimming left V 6 bases short and J 1 base short, with 15 bases between. This CDR3 reads CASRELTVRNTEAFF. CDR3 bases: TGTGCCAGCAGGGAGTTGACAGTGAGGAACACTGAAGCTTTCTTT.

The V call is TRBV18, the J call TRBJ2-3; 7 bases fit TRBD2. The germline V gene encodes CDR1 KGHSH and CDR2 LQKENI. This CDR3 has 14 amino acids. V was clipped by 2 bases and J by 6 bases; unmatched bases: 5. CDR3 sequence (DNA): TGTGCCAGCTCACCAACCGCGGGAGCTGATACGCAGTATTTT. Protein product: CASSPTAGADTQYF.

The rearrangement joins TRBV28 to TRBJ1-5; D gene uncertain. The CDR3 covers 14 residues. Trimming shortened V by 11 bases and J by 0 bases, and 14 bases separated the two germline ends. CDR1 and CDR2 from the germline V gene are MDHEN and SYDVKM. The CDR3 DNA follows: TGTGCCTCAACCACATCCACTAGCAATCAGCCCCAGCATTTT. Protein product: CASTTSTSNQPQHF. The whole variable domain, remainder taken from reference TRBV28 and TRBJ1-5, is DVKVTQSSRYLVKRTGEKVFLECVQDMDHENMFWYRQDPGLGLRLIYFSYDVKMKEKGDIPEGYSVSREKKERFSLILESASTNQTSMYLCASTTSTSNQPQHFGDGTRLSIL.

On this clone: The junction departs from the called germline gene at one end, perhaps through a read error. The chain is built from TRBV9 and TRBJ2-3; 8 positions match TRBD2. CDR3 length: 18 amino acids. Germline V gene lookup returns CDR1 SGDLS and CDR2 YYNGEE. The CDR3 here is CAGSVAILAGGSTDTQYF. The CDR3 bases are TGTGCCGGCAGCGTAGCTATTTTGGCGGGGGGAAGCACAGATACGCAGTATTTT.

The CDR3 DNA reads as TGCGCCAGCAGCTCGGGCACTAGCGACACCCAGCAGTACTTC. Translating gives CASSSGTSDTQQYF. The chain recombines TRBV5-1 with TRBJ2-7, with TRBD2 matching over 7 bases. Germline V gives CDR1 SGHRS, CDR2 YFSETQ. The CDR3 contains 14 residues. V lost 3 bases and J lost 8; bases outside the gene matches: 11.

V gene TRBV5-6 combines with J gene TRBJ2-1; D is unresolved. In germline, CDR1 is SGHDT, CDR2 YYEEEE. Trimming shortened V by 1 base and J by 4 bases, and 15 bases separated the two germline ends. The CDR3 length is 16 residues. CDR3 sequence (DNA): TGTGCCAGCAGCTTGACAGCCAAACTGATGTACAATGAGCAGTTCTTC. It codes for CASSLTAKLMYNEQFF.